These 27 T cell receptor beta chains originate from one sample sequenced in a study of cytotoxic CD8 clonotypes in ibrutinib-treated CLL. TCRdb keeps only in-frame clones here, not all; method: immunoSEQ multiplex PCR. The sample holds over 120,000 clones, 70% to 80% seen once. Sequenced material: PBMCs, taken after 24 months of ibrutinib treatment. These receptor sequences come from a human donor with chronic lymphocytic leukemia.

The CDR3 protein is CASSPPSQDGGEQYF. In DNA form, the CDR3 reads TGTGCCAGCTCACCACCGAGCCAGGACGGGGGCGAGCAGTACTTC. The rearrangement joins TRBV18 to TRBJ2-7, with a weak D call TRBD2 (6 bases). This CDR3 spans 15 amino acids. The germline CDR1 and CDR2 sequences are KGHSH and LQKENI. V lost 0 bases and J 6 bases, leaving 15 bases between the germline ends.

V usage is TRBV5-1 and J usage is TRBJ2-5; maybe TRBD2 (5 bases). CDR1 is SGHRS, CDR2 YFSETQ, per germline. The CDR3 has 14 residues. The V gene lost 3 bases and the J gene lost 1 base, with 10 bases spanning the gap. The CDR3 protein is CASSSTGSQETQYF. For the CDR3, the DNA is TGCGCCAGCAGCTCCACGGGGTCCCAAGAGACCCAGTACTTC.

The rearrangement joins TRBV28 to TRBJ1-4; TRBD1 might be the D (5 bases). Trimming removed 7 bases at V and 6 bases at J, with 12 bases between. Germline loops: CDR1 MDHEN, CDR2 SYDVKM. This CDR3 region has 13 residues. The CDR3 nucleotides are TGTGCCAGCAAGGGACCGCTCGATGAAAAACTGTTTTTT. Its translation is CASKGPLDEKLFF.

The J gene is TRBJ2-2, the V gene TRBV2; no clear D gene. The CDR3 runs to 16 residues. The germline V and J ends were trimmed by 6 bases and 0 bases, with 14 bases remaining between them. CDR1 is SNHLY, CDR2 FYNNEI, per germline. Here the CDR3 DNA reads TGTGCCAGCAGCTCTCCAGTCAACACGAACACCGGGGAGCTGTTTTTT. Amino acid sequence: CASSSPVNTNTGELFF.

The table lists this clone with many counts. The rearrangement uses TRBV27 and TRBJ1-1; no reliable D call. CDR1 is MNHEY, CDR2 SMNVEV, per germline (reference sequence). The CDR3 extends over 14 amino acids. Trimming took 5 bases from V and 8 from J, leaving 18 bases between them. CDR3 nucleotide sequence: TGTGCCAGCAGTCCCCTGAGAGGGCGGCTGGAAGCTTTCTTT. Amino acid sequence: CASSPLRGRLEAFF.

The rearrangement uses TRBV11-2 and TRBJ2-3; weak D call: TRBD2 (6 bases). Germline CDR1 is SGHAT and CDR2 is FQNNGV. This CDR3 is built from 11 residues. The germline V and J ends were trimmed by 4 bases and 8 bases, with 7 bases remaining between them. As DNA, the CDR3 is TGTGCCAGCAGCTCGCGGGGTACGCAGTATTTT. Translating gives CASSSRGTQYF.

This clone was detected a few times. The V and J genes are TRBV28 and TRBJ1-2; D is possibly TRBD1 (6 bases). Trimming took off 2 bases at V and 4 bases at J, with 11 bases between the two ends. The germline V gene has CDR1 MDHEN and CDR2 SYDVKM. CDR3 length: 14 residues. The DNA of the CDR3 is TGTGCCAGCAGTTTAGGACAGACCCTCTATGGCTACACCTTC. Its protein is CASSLGQTLYGYTF.

The CDR3 nucleotides read TGTGCCAGCAGTGGAAGGTGGCATGGCTACACCTTC. Translation gives CASSGRWHGYTF. V usage is TRBV6-5 and J usage is TRBJ1-2, with D unclear. Deletions cut 5 bases from V and 6 bases from J, with 10 bases between. CDR3 length: 12 residues. The V gene's germline CDR1 is MNHEY and CDR2 SVGAGI.

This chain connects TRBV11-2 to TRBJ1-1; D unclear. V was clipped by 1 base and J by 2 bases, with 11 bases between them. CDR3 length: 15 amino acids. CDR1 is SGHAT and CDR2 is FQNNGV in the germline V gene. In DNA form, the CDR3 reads TGTGCCAGCAGCTTAGTGTCCAGCGAAAACACTGAAGCTTTCTTT. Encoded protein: CASSLVSSENTEAFF.

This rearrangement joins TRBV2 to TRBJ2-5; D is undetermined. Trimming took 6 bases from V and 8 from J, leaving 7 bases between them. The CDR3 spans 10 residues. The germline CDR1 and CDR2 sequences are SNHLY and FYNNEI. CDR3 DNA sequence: TGTGCCAGCAGGGCGGTAACCCAGTACTTC. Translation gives CASRAVTQYF.

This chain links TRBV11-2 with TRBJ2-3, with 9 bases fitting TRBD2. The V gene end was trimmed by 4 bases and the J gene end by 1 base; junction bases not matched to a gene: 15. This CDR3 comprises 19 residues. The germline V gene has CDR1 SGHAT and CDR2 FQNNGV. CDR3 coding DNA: TGTGCCAGCAGCTCCCCTCGCGGGAGGGCCGTGGGGCGCACAGATACGCAGTATTTT. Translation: CASSSPRGRAVGRTDTQYF.

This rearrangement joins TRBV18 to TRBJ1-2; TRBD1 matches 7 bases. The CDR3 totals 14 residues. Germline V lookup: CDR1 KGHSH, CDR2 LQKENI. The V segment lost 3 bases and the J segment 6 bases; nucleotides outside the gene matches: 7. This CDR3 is CASSPTGDTHGYTF. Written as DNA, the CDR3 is TGTGCCAGCTCACCCACAGGGGATACCCATGGCTACACCTTC.

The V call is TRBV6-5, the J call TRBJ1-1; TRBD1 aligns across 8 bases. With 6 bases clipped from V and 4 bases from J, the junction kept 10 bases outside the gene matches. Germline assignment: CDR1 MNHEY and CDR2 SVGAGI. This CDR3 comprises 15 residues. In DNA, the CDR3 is TGTGCCAGCAGACGCCTGACAGGGGCGGTCACTGAAGCTTTCTTT. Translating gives CASRRLTGAVTEAFF.

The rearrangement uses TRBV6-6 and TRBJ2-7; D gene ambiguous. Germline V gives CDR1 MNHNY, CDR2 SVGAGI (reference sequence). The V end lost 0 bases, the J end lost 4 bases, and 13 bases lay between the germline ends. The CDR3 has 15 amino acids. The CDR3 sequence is CASSYSSWGGYEQYF. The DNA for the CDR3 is TGTGCCAGCAGTTACTCGTCATGGGGTGGTTACGAGCAGTACTTC.

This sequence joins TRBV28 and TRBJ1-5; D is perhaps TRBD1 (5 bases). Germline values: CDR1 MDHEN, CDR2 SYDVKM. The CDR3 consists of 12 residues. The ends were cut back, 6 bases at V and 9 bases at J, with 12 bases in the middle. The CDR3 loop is CASSLGGWPQHF. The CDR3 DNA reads TGTGCCAGCAGCCTGGGGGGGTGGCCCCAGCATTTT.

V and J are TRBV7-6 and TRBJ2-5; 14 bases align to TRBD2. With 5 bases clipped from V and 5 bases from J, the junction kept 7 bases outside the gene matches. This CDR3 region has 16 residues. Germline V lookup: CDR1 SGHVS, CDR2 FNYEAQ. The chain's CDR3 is CASSQGLAGVRETQYF. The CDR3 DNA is TGTGCCAGCAGCCAGGGACTAGCGGGAGTCAGGGAGACCCAGTACTTC.

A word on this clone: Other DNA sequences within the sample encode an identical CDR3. The CDR3 bases are TGTGCCAGCAGTTTAGGGAATCAGCCCCAGCATTTT. It encodes CASSLGNQPQHF. This rearrangement joins TRBV28 to TRBJ1-5; D is undetermined. Trimming left V 2 bases short and J 4 bases short, with 3 bases between. Germline CDR1 MDHEN, CDR2 SYDVKM. The CDR3 totals 12 residues.

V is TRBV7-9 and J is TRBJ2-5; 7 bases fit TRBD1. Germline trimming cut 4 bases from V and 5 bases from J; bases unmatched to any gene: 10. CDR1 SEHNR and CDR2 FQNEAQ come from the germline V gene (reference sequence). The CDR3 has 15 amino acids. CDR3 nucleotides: TGTGCCAGCAGCTCACCGGCACAGGGGCTTGAGACCCAGTACTTC. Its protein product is CASSSPAQGLETQYF. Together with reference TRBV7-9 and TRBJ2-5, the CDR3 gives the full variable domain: DTGVSQNPRHKITKRGQNVTFRCDPISEHNRLYWYRQTLGQGPEFLTYFQNEAQLEKSRLLSDRFSAERPKGSFSTLEIQRTEQGDSAMYLCASSSPAQGLETQYFGPGTRLLVL.

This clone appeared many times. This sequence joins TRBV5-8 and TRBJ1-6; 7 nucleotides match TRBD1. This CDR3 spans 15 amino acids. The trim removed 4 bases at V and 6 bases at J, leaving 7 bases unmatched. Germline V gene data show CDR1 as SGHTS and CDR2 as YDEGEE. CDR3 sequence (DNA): TGTGCCAGCAGCGAGCGGACAGGCCGTAATTCACCCCTCCACTTT. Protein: CASSERTGRNSPLHF.

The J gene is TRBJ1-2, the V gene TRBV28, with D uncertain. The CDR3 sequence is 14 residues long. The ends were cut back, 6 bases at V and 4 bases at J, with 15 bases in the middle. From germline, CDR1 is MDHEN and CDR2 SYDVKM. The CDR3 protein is CASSQIVRSYGYTF. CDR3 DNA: TGTGCCAGCAGCCAGATCGTCAGAAGCTATGGCTACACCTTC.

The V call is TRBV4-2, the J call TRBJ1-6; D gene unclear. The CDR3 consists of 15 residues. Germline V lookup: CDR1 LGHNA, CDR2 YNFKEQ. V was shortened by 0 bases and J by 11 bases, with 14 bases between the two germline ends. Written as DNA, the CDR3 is TGTGCCAGCAGCCAAGATTTGCTTACCCCGGCACCCCTCCACTTT. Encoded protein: CASSQDLLTPAPLHF.

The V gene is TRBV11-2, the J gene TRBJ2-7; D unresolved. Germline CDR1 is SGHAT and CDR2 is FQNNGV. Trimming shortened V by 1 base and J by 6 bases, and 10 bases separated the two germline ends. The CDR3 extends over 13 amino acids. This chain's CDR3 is CASSLVVGSEQYF. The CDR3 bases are TGTGCCAGCAGCTTAGTCGTGGGTAGCGAGCAGTACTTC.

Here the CDR3 DNA reads TGTGCCAGCAAAGGGTCAAGACAGGGGCCAGGTACGCAGTATTTT. Its protein product is CASKGSRQGPGTQYF. The V gene is TRBV6-5, the J gene TRBJ2-3; TRBD1 matches 8 bases. This CDR3 has 15 amino acids. The germline V gene has CDR1 MNHEY and CDR2 SVGAGI. The trim removed 7 bases at V and 8 bases at J, leaving 14 bases unmatched.

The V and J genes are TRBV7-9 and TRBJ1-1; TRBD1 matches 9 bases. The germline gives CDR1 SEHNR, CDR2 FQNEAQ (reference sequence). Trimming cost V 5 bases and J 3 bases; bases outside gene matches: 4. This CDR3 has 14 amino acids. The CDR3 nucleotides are TGTGCCAGCAGCCGAGGACAGGGGCACACTGAAGCTTTCTTT. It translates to CASSRGQGHTEAFF. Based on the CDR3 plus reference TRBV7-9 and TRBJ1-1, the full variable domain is DTGVSQNPRHKITKRGQNVTFRCDPISEHNRLYWYRQTLGQGPEFLTYFQNEAQLEKSRLLSDRFSAERPKGSFSTLEIQRTEQGDSAMYLCASSRGQGHTEAFFGQGTRLTVV.

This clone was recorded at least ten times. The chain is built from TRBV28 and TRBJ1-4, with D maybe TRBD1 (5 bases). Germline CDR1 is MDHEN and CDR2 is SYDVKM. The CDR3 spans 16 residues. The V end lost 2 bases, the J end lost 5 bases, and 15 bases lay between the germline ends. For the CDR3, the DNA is TGTGCCAGCAGTTTAGAGGCCGGGACCGGAAATGAAAAACTGTTTTTT. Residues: CASSLEAGTGNEKLFF. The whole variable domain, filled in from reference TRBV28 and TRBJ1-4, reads DVKVTQSSRYLVKRTGEKVFLECVQDMDHENMFWYRQDPGLGLRLIYFSYDVKMKEKGDIPEGYSVSREKKERFSLILESASTNQTSMYLCASSLEAGTGNEKLFFGSGTQLSVL.

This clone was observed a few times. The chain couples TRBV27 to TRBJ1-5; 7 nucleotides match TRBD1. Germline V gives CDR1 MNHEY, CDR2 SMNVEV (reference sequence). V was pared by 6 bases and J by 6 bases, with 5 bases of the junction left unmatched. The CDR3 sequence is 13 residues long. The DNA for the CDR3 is TGTGCCAGCAGCCACCAGGGGGTTCAGCCCCAGCATTTT. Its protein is CASSHQGVQPQHF.

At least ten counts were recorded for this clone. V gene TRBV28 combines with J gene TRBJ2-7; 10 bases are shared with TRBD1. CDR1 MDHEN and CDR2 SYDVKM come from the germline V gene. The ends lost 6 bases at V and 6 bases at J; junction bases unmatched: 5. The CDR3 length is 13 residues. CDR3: CASRDRGFGEQYF. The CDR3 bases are TGTGCCAGCAGGGACAGGGGGTTTGGCGAGCAGTACTTC.